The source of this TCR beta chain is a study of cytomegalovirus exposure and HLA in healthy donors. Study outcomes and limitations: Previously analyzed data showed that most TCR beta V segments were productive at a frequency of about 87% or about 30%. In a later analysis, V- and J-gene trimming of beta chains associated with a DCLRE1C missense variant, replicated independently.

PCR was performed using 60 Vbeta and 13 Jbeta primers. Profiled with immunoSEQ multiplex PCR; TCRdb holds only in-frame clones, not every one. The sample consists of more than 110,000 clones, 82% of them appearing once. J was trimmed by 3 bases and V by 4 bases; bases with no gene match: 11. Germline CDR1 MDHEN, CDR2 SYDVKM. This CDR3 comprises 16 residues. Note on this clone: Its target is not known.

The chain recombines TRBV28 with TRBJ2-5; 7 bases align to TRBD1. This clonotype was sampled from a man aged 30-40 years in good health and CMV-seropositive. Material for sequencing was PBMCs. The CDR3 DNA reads TGTGCCAGCAGTTCTTCCGAGACAGGGATAAAAGAGACCCAGTACTTC. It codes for CASSSSETGIKETQYF.